One and the same sample provided the 24 T cell receptor beta chains below, sequenced in a study of blood T cell repertoires in COVID-19. Produced via immunoSEQ multiplex PCR; TCRdb's table is partial and in-frame only. The repertoire holds tens of thousands of clones, with 75% to 90% as singletons. Material: PBMCs or T cells enriched from blood (not recorded which). Source of these receptors: a woman in her forties or fifties with acute COVID-19.

The chain joins TRBV6-1 to TRBJ2-7; 10 bases match TRBD2. The germline V gene encodes CDR1 MNHNS and CDR2 SASEGT. The CDR3 is 15 amino acids. J lost 2 bases, V lost 1 base, and 2 bases had no gene match. CDR3 coding DNA: TGTGCCAGCAGTGAAGTCGGACTAGCGGCCTACGAGCAGTACTTC. It yields the protein CASSEVGLAAYEQYF.

This sequence joins TRBV18 and TRBJ2-7, with D maybe TRBD1 (5 bases). CDR1 and CDR2 from the germline V gene are KGHSH and LQKENI. This CDR3 is 13 amino acids long. Trimming left V 6 bases short and J 3 bases short, with 12 bases between. The CDR3 coding sequence is TGTGCCAGCTCGGAAGGGGTGAGCTACGAGCAGTACTTC. Protein product: CASSEGVSYEQYF.

This chain links TRBV6-5 with TRBJ1-4; the match to TRBD1 covers 8 bases. The V and J ends lost 4 bases and 3 bases, in that order; junction bases with no gene match: 4. CDR3 length: 15 residues. CDR1 and CDR2 from the germline V gene are MNHEY and SVGAGI. In nucleotides, the CDR3 is TGTGCCAGCAGTTCCCCAGGGGGCTCTAATGAAAAACTGTTTTTT. Its translation: CASSSPGGSNEKLFF.

The chain recombines TRBV2 with TRBJ1-4, with D possibly matching TRBD1 (6 bases). The CDR3 has 15 amino acids. The V end lost 6 bases, the J end lost 4 bases, and 15 bases lay between the germline ends. Germline V gene lookup returns CDR1 SNHLY and CDR2 FYNNEI. The CDR3 is CASRETGSHNEKLFF. For the CDR3, the DNA is TGTGCCAGCAGGGAGACAGGCTCTCATAATGAAAAACTGTTTTTT.

V gene TRBV7-3 combines with J gene TRBJ2-2; 7 bases map to TRBD2. Per the germline V gene, CDR1 is SGHTA and CDR2 is FQGTGA. V was clipped by 4 bases and J by 2 bases; unmatched bases: 13. The CDR3 consists of 18 residues. The CDR3 nucleotides read TGTGCCAGCAGCTCCTCCCGCGGGGGAGGGCCCAACACCGGGGAGCTGTTTTTT. It specifies CASSSSRGGGPNTGELFF.

This clone has just one count. The genes are TRBV6-5 and TRBJ1-1, with 7 bases aligning to TRBD1. CDR1 and CDR2 (germline): MNHEY, SVGAGI. This CDR3 has 15 residues. V was pared by 5 bases and J by 6 bases, with 12 bases of the junction left unmatched. CDR3 in amino acids: CASSLNLRQGAEAFF. The CDR3 nucleotides read TGTGCCAGCAGTCTTAACCTGAGACAGGGCGCTGAAGCTTTCTTT.

CDR3 in DNA: TGCGCCAGCAGCTTGGAGGGCGGGACCCCAGATACGCAGTATTTT. Translation gives CASSLEGGTPDTQYF. The rearrangement joins TRBV5-1 to TRBJ2-3; possible D gene TRBD2, 6 bases. Per the germline V gene, CDR1 is SGHRS and CDR2 is YFSETQ. This CDR3 has 15 amino acids. V lost 0 bases and J lost 4, with 12 bases in between.

This sequence joins TRBV15 and TRBJ1-5; D not certain. Between the trimmed V and J ends, which lost 1 base and 4 bases, there was a span of 8 bases. Per germline, CDR1 LNHNV and CDR2 YYDKDF (reference sequence). The CDR3 has 14 residues. The CDR3 nucleotides are TGTGCCACCAGCAGAGGAAGACAAAATCAGCCCCAGCATTTT. It specifies CATSRGRQNQPQHF. The complete variable domain, with remaining parts taken from reference TRBV15 and TRBJ1-5, reads DAMVIQNPRYQVTQFGKPVTLSCSQTLNHNVMYWYQQKSSQAPKLLFHYYDKDFNNEADTPDNFQSRRPNTSFCFLDIRSPGLGDTAMYLCATSRGRQNQPQHFGDGTRLSIL.

This clone was picked up a small number of times. This chain joins TRBV7-2 and TRBJ2-7, with 12 positions matching TRBD2. The CDR3 is 15 residues long. Unmatched junction bases numbered 4, after V lost 5 bases and J lost 2 bases. CDR1 SGHTA and CDR2 FQGNSA come from the germline V gene. CDR3 region: CASSQGLAGPYEQYF. The CDR3 coding sequence is TGTGCCAGCAGCCAGGGACTAGCGGGTCCCTACGAGCAGTACTTC.

The V call is TRBV9, the J call TRBJ1-3, with unresolved D. Trimming took off 0 bases at V and 0 bases at J, with 13 bases between the two ends. CDR3 length: 17 amino acids. The germline V gene encodes CDR1 SGDLS and CDR2 YYNGEE. CDR3 sequence reads: CASSVGATASSGNTIYF. DNA of the CDR3: TGTGCCAGCAGCGTAGGAGCAACAGCAAGCTCTGGAAACACCATATATTTT.

The DNA for the CDR3 is TGTGCCAGCAGCCAGTCTGATACGCAGTATTTT. Encoded protein: CASSQSDTQYF. This chain joins TRBV14 and TRBJ2-3; D unclear. The CDR3 spans 11 residues. Trimming took off 3 bases at V and 6 bases at J, with 4 bases between the two ends. Germline V gives CDR1 SGHDN, CDR2 FVKESK.

The chain couples TRBV7-7 to TRBJ2-2, with 10 bases matching TRBD2. The germline gives CDR1 SSHAT, CDR2 FNYEAQ (reference sequence). With V trimmed by 7 bases and J by 3 bases, 8 bases remained unmatched. The CDR3 is made up of 16 amino acids. As DNA, the CDR3 is TGTGCCAGCACGGCTAGCGGGAGTCTGGACACCGGGGAGCTGTTTTTT. Amino acids: CASTASGSLDTGELFF.

This chain connects TRBV3-1 (or the pseudogene TRBV3-2) to TRBJ2-2; D is undetermined. The CDR3 has 13 residues. Looked up from germline, CDR1 is LGHDT and CDR2 is YNNKEL (reference sequence). V was cut by 3 bases and J by 5 bases, with 7 bases left in between. As DNA, the CDR3 is TGTGCCAGCAGCCAGGCGAGGACCGGGGAGCTGTTTTTT. Protein: CASSQARTGELFF.

This chain joins TRBV10-2 and TRBJ1-4, with a possible D match to TRBD1 (6 bases). The CDR3 totals 14 residues. Germline V gene sequence: CDR1 WSHSY, CDR2 SAAADI. V was clipped by 4 bases and J by 7 bases, with 13 bases between them. CDR3: CASSGGQGSEKLFF. As DNA, the CDR3 is TGCGCCAGCAGTGGAGGGCAGGGGTCTGAAAAACTGTTTTTT.

The chain uses TRBV10-3 and TRBJ2-1, with D hard to call. The V gene lost 4 bases and the J gene lost 5 bases, with 6 bases spanning the gap. Germline CDR1 and CDR2: ENHRY and SYGVKD. There are 12 residues in the CDR3. The CDR3 is CAISVVDNEQFF. In DNA, the CDR3 is TGTGCCATCAGTGTAGTGGACAATGAGCAGTTCTTC.

This clone was detected only once. This chain connects TRBV7-9 to TRBJ1-6, with D unresolved. This CDR3 has 14 amino acids. Per germline, CDR1 SEHNR and CDR2 FQNEAQ (reference sequence). Trimming removed 1 base from V and 10 bases from J, with 11 bases in between. The DNA for the CDR3 is TGTGCCAGCAGCTTAGTGGAGGTCAGCTCACCCCTCCACTTT. Translation: CASSLVEVSSPLHF.

A few counts support this clone. V and J are TRBV15 and TRBJ1-2, with 10 bases identical to TRBD1. The germline V gene encodes CDR1 LNHNV and CDR2 YYDKDF (reference sequence). The CDR3 length is 15 residues. Trimming removed 3 bases from V and 4 bases from J; junction bases left unmatched: 5. The CDR3 DNA follows: TGTGCCACCAGCAGGGAGGGGACAGGGGCCTATGGCTACACCTTC. This gives the protein CATSREGTGAYGYTF.

This rearrangement joins TRBV29-1 to TRBJ2-7; 8 bases line up with TRBD1. V shed 6 bases and J 1 base; nucleotides not matched to a gene: 8. This CDR3 has 14 amino acids. CDR1 and CDR2 from the germline V gene are SQVTM and ANQGSEA. This CDR3 is CSVEQGQGSYEQYF. The CDR3 DNA sequence: TGCAGCGTAGAGCAAGGACAGGGTTCCTACGAGCAGTACTTC.

This chain links TRBV30 with TRBJ1-1, with D uncertain. The CDR3 length is 12 residues. Germline values: CDR1 GTSNPN, CDR2 SVGIG (reference sequence). The V gene lost 7 bases and the J gene lost 1 base, with 10 bases spanning the gap. CDR3 residues: CASAIGNTEAFF. DNA for the CDR3: TGTGCCTCCGCAATCGGGAACACTGAAGCTTTCTTT.

The chain recombines TRBV6-1 with TRBJ1-2, with 11 bases identical to TRBD1. The length of the CDR3 is 16 residues. V shed 3 bases and J 6 bases; nucleotides not matched to a gene: 9. Germline loops: CDR1 MNHNS, CDR2 SASEGT. The CDR3 coding sequence is TGTGCCAGCAGTGAGAGGACAGGGGGCGGGAGTGATGGCTACACCTTC. Its protein product is CASSERTGGGSDGYTF.

The CDR3 DNA follows: TGTGCCAGCAGCAAAGCGGGACCCTACAATGAGCAGTTCTTC. This translates into CASSKAGPYNEQFF. The chain combines TRBV5-4 with TRBJ2-1; 7 positions agree with TRBD2. V gave up 4 bases and J gave up 2 bases; unmatched junction bases: 3. Germline values: CDR1 SGHNT, CDR2 YYREEE (reference sequence). The CDR3 totals 14 residues.

The V gene is TRBV14, the J gene TRBJ1-2; D ambiguous. Germline V lookup: CDR1 SGHDN, CDR2 FVKESK. The CDR3 length is 17 residues. The V and J ends lost 0 bases and 4 bases respectively, with 18 bases between them. The CDR3 DNA reads TGTGCCAGCAGCCAAGATACTGGTTCCTTTTCCCTCTATGGCTACACCTTC. Its translation is CASSQDTGSFSLYGYTF.

This clone was detected only once. V usage is TRBV7-9 and J usage is TRBJ2-2; maybe TRBD2 (7 bases). The CDR3 is made up of 17 amino acids. The V end was cut by 5 bases, the J end by 1 base, with 17 bases between. Germline V CDR1 and CDR2: SEHNR, FQNEAQ (reference sequence). The CDR3 nucleotides read TGTGCCAGCAGCCCCTCGGGGGGCAGGTGGAACACCGGGGAGCTGTTTTTT. It codes for CASSPSGGRWNTGELFF.

The chain carries TRBV6-5 and TRBJ1-1; D uncertain. The V end was cut by 3 bases, the J end by 3 bases, with 11 bases between. The germline gives CDR1 MNHEY, CDR2 SVGAGI. This CDR3 is built from 14 residues. CDR3 in amino acids: CASSYVREDTEAFF. The CDR3 DNA follows: TGTGCCAGCAGTTATGTGAGGGAGGACACTGAAGCTTTCTTT.